Listed below are T cell receptor beta chains from one sample, sequenced in a study of cytomegalovirus exposure and HLA in healthy donors. Sequenced by immunoSEQ multiplex PCR; TCRdb stores in-frame clones only, minus some. Seen here are some 180,000 clones, about 89% observed once, and the top ten hold about 7.7%. The sample taken for sequencing was PBMCs. The receptors come from a man younger than 40 in good health and CMV-seropositive. CDR3s include the opening cysteine and the closing phenylalanine or tryptophan. A D gene is named only where the DNA matches it firmly. Expanded clones get a size class; other rows say once, few or many, or leave the size out.

NA TRBJ1-4 TRBV4-3 NA TGCGCCAGCAGCGGAGTTGACGGTGAAAAACTGTTTTTT CASSGVDGEKLFF
NA TRBJ1-5 TRBV10-3 few TGTGCCATCAGTGGGGGGCTGGATCAGCCCCAGCATTTT CAISGGLDQPQHF
NA TRBJ2-7 TRBV6-5 NA TGTGCCAGCAGTTACGGGGGGGACACCGAGCAGTACTTC CASSYGGDTEQYF
TRBD1 TRBJ2-7 TRBV5-1 NA TGCGCCAGCAGCTGGGGACAGCCGTCCTACGAGCAGTACTTC CASSWGQPSYEQYF
NA TRBJ1-5 TRBV6-5 NA TGTGCCAGCAGTTACTCGAGGGCCGGGGAGCAGCCCCAGCATTTT CASSYSRAGEQPQHF
TRBD2 TRBJ2-1 TRBV4-1 NA TGCGCCAGCAGCCACCGTGTTGCGGGACTAGCAGACAATGAGCAGTTCTTC CASSHRVAGLADNEQFF
TRBD1 TRBJ2-7 TRBV7-2 NA TGTGCCAGCAACCACGGGACAGCTTTCAACGAGCAGTACTTC CASNHGTAFNEQYF
TRBD1 TRBJ2-3 TRBV5-1 NA TGCGCCAGCGCTGACAGGGGGCTTGACACAGATACGCAGTATTTT CASADRGLDTDTQYF
NA TRBJ1-1 TRBV27 NA TGTGCCAGCAGTTTATCACGGGCAGGGGTTACTGAAGCTTTCTTT CASSLSRAGVTEAFF
TRBD1 TRBJ2-7 TRBV2 NA TGTGCCAGCCGACGACAGGGGGCGTCATACGAGCAGTACTTC CASRRQGASYEQYF
NA TRBJ1-6 TRBV7-9 NA TGTGCCAGCAGCTTAGTACTGGGGCCTAGGGATTCACCCCTCCACTTT CASSLVLGPRDSPLHF
NA TRBJ2-3 TRBV9 NA TGTGCCAGCAGCGTAGGGACGAGCACAGATACGCAGTATTTT CASSVGTSTDTQYF
NA TRBJ2-7 TRBV27 NA TGTGCCAGCTCCAGGGGCGTCGGTGGAGAGCAGTACTTC CASSRGVGGEQYF
TRBD1 TRBJ1-2 TRBV28 NA TGTGCCAGCAGTTTTGACAGGGGGCGAATTGGCTACACCTTC CASSFDRGRIGYTF
NA TRBJ2-7 TRBV13 NA TGTGCCAGCAGCTCCCACGGGGGCCAGATCGACGAGCAGTACTTC CASSSHGGQIDEQYF
NA TRBJ2-2 TRBV5-6 once TGTGCCAGCAGTCGGCGCACCGGGGAGCTGTTTTTT CASSRRTGELFF
NA TRBJ2-1 TRBV5-1 NA TGCGCCAGCAGCACCACAAACTACAATGAGCAGTTCTTC CASSTTNYNEQFF
NA TRBJ2-1 TRBV5-1 NA TGCGCCAGCAGCTTTACTCCGGGACGGTCCTACAATGAGCAGTTCTTC CASSFTPGRSYNEQFF
TRBD1 TRBJ1-2 TRBV4-1 few TGCGCCAGCAGCCCAACAGGGGGCTATGGCTACACCTTC CASSPTGGYGYTF
NA TRBJ2-2 TRBV29-1 NA TGCAGCGTTACGGGACCCGGGGAGCTGTTTTTT CSVTGPGELFF
TRBD2 TRBJ2-1 TRBV5-1 once TGCGCCAGCAGCTTTACTAGCGGGAGGGCGGGTGAGCAGTTCTTC CASSFTSGRAGEQFF
TRBD2 TRBJ2-2 TRBV5-1 NA TGCGCCAGCAGCTTGGCCCCTCGCGGGGAGGGAACCGGGGAGCTGTTTTTT CASSLAPRGEGTGELFF
NA TRBJ2-7 TRBV9 NA TGTGCCAGCAGCCCTCCCCCAGGGGTCTTCAACGAGCAGTACTTC CASSPPPGVFNEQYF
NA TRBJ2-7 TRBV27 NA TGTGCCAGCAGTTTATTGGGAGGTCCCGAGCAGTACTTC CASSLLGGPEQYF
NA TRBJ2-7 TRBV7-2 NA TGTGCCAGCAGCTCACCTTCCCTGCCGGGACAAAACTCCTACGAGCAGTACTTC CASSSPSLPGQNSYEQYF
NA TRBJ1-1 TRBV5-1 NA TGCGCCAGCAGCTTGGGCCAGATGAACACTGAAGCTTTCTTT CASSLGQMNTEAFF
NA TRBJ2-1 TRBV21-1 NA TGTGCCAGCAGCCTCGAGGTCAGGGAGGGTGAGCAGTTCTTC CASSLEVREGEQFF
TRBD1 TRBJ1-2 TRBV19 NA TGTGCCAGTAGTCCCCCGGGACAGAGTTTGGGCTACACCTTC CASSPPGQSLGYTF
NA TRBJ1-6 TRBV30 once TGTGCCTGGAGTCCAACCAGAGCCTATAATTCACCCCTCCACTTT CAWSPTRAYNSPLHF
NA TRBJ2-3 TRBV13 NA TGTGCCAGCAGCCCCAGCGGACTTAGCACAGATACGCAGTATTTT CASSPSGLSTDTQYF
NA TRBJ1-4 TRBV2 once TGTGCCAGCAGTGCCCGCGGGGTGCAAGAAAAACTGTTTTTT CASSARGVQEKLFF
NA TRBJ2-1 TRBV5-4 NA TGTGCCAGCAGCCCCCCCCGACGGAACCAGGAGCAGTTCTTC CASSPPRRNQEQFF
NA TRBJ1-3 TRBV5-6 few TGTGCCAGCAGCTTGGGGGATCCATGGGACGCGGGAAACACCATATATTTT CASSLGDPWDAGNTIYF
NA TRBJ2-5 TRBV29-1 few TGCAGCGTCATACAGGGAAACCAAGAGACCCAGTACTTC CSVIQGNQETQYF
NA TRBJ2-7 TRBV10-1 NA TGCGCCAGCCCCAAAGGGAGTAAAAGCTCCTACGAGCAGTACTTC CASPKGSKSSYEQYF
TRBD2 TRBJ2-5 TRBV7-9 NA TGTGCCAGCAGTAGGACTAGCGGGGAGGTGACCCAGTACTTC CASSRTSGEVTQYF
NA TRBJ2-2 TRBV7-2 NA TGTGCCAGCAGCCAAACGCGCCAAACCGGGGAGCTGTTTTTT CASSQTRQTGELFF
TRBD2 TRBJ2-1 TRBV5-6 NA TGTGCCAGCAGCTTGGTTCTAGCGGGAGAGAATGAGCAGTTCTTC CASSLVLAGENEQFF
NA TRBJ1-5 TRBV15 NA TGTGCCACCAGCAGGCCCCCCAGGGGAGGTCAGCCCCAGCATTTT CATSRPPRGGQPQHF
NA TRBJ2-1 TRBV4-1 once TGCGCCAGCAGCCAGGAGGGGATCGAGAATGAGCAGTTCTTC CASSQEGIENEQFF
TRBD1 TRBJ1-4 TRBV5-1 NA TGCGCCAGCAGCTTGGAACAGGGGGGAGAAAAACTGTTTTTT CASSLEQGGEKLFF